Below are 13 T cell receptor beta chains sequenced from a single sample in a study of cytomegalovirus exposure and HLA in healthy donors. Primers included in the PCR were 60 Vbeta and 13 Jbeta primers. The protocol was immunoSEQ multiplex PCR, while the TCRdb copy is restricted to in-frame clones and leaves out a portion. The sample lists roughly 150,000 clones, under 90% occurring once. Sequences were obtained from PBMCs. These receptors were collected from a male donor in good health and CMV-seronegative.

The chain is built from TRBV28 and TRBJ1-5; 8 nucleotides match TRBD1. Trimming cost V 4 bases and J 4 bases; bases outside gene matches: 6. Germline-derived CDR1 and CDR2 are MDHEN and SYDVKM. The CDR3 extends over 15 amino acids. The CDR3 DNA reads as TGTGCCAGCAGTTCACGGACAGGGCCTAATCAGCCCCAGCATTTT. Translating gives CASSSRTGPNQPQHF.

The chain uses TRBV6-5 and TRBJ1-3, with 8 bases lining up with TRBD1. V shed 5 bases and J 7 bases; nucleotides not matched to a gene: 7. CDR1 and CDR2 (germline): MNHEY, SVGAGI. The CDR3 sequence is 14 residues long. CDR3 in amino acids: CASSTQGARNTIYF. CDR3 coding DNA: TGTGCCAGCAGTACGCAGGGGGCCCGGAACACCATATATTTT.

This chain joins TRBV14 and TRBJ2-3; no clear D. Germline V lookup: CDR1 SGHDN, CDR2 FVKESK. The CDR3 is made up of 14 amino acids. Trimming took 3 bases from V and 2 from J, leaving 9 bases between them. The CDR3 DNA follows: TGTGCCAGCAGCCAGGTACAGCACACAGATACGCAGTATTTT. The encoded protein is CASSQVQHTDTQYF.

The chain joins TRBV18 to TRBJ2-7, with TRBD1 matching 7 bases. The CDR3 contains 15 residues. The trim removed 8 bases at V and 3 bases at J, leaving 13 bases unmatched. Germline V gene sequence: CDR1 KGHSH, CDR2 LQKENI. CDR3 amino acids: CASTRQGADLYEQYF. The CDR3 coding sequence is TGTGCCAGCACACGACAGGGAGCGGACCTCTACGAGCAGTACTTC.

The gene calls are TRBV11-3 and TRBJ2-1; 7 bases agree with TRBD2. This CDR3 region has 16 residues. Germline V gene lookup returns CDR1 SGHNT and CDR2 YENEEA. Trimming at V came to 1 base and at J to 2 bases, leaving 5 bases not matched to a gene. CDR3 in DNA: TGTGCCAGCAGCTTAGGACTAGCTCCTACCTACAATGAGCAGTTCTTC. Its translation: CASSLGLAPTYNEQFF.

This clone occurred many times. The chain has TRBV5-6 and TRBJ2-7; D possibly corresponds to TRBD1 (5 bases). The CDR3 spans 13 residues. Per germline, CDR1 SGHDT and CDR2 YYEEEE. Deletions cut 3 bases from V and 3 bases from J, with 10 bases between. The CDR3 reads CASSWQGSYEQYF. CDR3 DNA sequence: TGTGCCAGCAGCTGGCAGGGTAGCTACGAGCAGTACTTC.

The chain carries TRBV6-1 and TRBJ1-1, with D unclear. Trimming stripped 6 bases from V and 5 bases from J, with 10 bases between. CDR3 length: 12 amino acids. Germline V gene sequence: CDR1 MNHNS, CDR2 SASEGT. This CDR3 reads CASSVGETEAFF. CDR3 in DNA: TGTGCCAGCAGCGTAGGAGAGACTGAAGCTTTCTTT.

V and J are TRBV4-1 and TRBJ2-6; 12 positions match TRBD1. The V gene's germline CDR1 is MGHRA and CDR2 YSYEKL. CDR3 size: 21 residues. The J segment lost 2 bases and the V segment lost 2 bases, leaving 13 bases of the junction unmatched. The CDR3 sequence: CASSQPRVLGQGATGANVLTF. CDR3 nucleotides: TGCGCCAGCAGCCAACCTAGGGTCCTGGGACAGGGGGCAACTGGGGCCAACGTCCTGACTTTC.

The V call is TRBV6-5, the J call TRBJ2-1; D not certain. The CDR3 sequence is 14 residues long. V was shortened by 5 bases and J by 0 bases, with 8 bases between the two germline ends. CDR1 MNHEY and CDR2 SVGAGI come from the germline V gene. CDR3 nucleotide sequence: TGTGCCAGCAGTCTGTCGTCCTCCTACAATGAGCAGTTCTTC. This sequence encodes CASSLSSSYNEQFF.

The CDR3 DNA reads TGTGCCAGCAGCTTCGGGACAAAAGGGTCCGAGCAGTACTTC. Residues: CASSFGTKGSEQYF. The chain recombines TRBV13 with TRBJ2-7; maybe TRBD1 (6 bases). Trimming took off 3 bases at V and 6 bases at J, with 15 bases between the two ends. In germline, CDR1 is PRHDT, CDR2 FYEKMQ (reference sequence). The CDR3 totals 14 residues.

The V gene is TRBV20-1, the J gene TRBJ2-7; D is perhaps TRBD2 (5 bases). The CDR3 totals 11 residues. Germline CDR1 DFQATT, CDR2 SNEGSKA (reference sequence). V lost 6 bases and J 6 bases, leaving 12 bases between the germline ends. This CDR3 reads CSAPRGGEQYF. The DNA for the CDR3 is TGCAGTGCCCCAAGAGGAGGCGAGCAGTACTTC.

The chain combines TRBV6-5 with TRBJ1-3; D remains ambiguous. Per germline, CDR1 MNHEY and CDR2 SVGAGI. The CDR3 spans 13 residues. The ends were cut back, 7 bases at V and 4 bases at J, with 11 bases in the middle. In DNA form, the CDR3 reads TGTGCCAGCACGAGGAACGTCGGAAACACCATATATTTT. Protein: CASTRNVGNTIYF.

This chain joins TRBV15 and TRBJ2-5, with 9 bases that match TRBD2. The CDR3 is 17 residues long. After removal of 8 bases from V and 2 bases from J, the junction contained 15 bases not matched to a gene. Germline loops: CDR1 LNHNV, CDR2 YYDKDF (reference sequence). Here the CDR3 DNA reads TGTGCCACCTCTTATAGCGGGAGTACGGGAGGGCAAGAGACCCAGTACTTC. Protein product: CATSYSGSTGGQETQYF.